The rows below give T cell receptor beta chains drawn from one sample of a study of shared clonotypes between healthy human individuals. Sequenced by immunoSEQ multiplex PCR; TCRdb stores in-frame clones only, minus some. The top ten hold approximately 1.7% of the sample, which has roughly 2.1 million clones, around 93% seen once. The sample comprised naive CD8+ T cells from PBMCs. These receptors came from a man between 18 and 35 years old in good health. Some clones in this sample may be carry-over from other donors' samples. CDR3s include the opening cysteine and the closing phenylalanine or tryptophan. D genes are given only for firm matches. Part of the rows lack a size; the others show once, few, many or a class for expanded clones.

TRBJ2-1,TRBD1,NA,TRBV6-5,TGTGCCAGCAGTTACCCAACAGGGGGGCACAATGAGCAGTTCTTC,CASSYPTGGHNEQFF
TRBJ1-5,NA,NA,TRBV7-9,TGTGCCAGCAGCTTTGGACATGGCCGGGAGGCCCAGCATTTT,CASSFGHGREAQHF
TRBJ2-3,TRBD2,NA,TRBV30,TGTGCCTGGAGCGCGGGAGTTACAGATACGCAGTATTTT,CAWSAGVTDTQYF
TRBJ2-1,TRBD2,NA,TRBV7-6,TGTGCCAGCAGCTTCCCGGCGGAACTAGCGGGAGGGTACAATGAGCAGTTCTTC,CASSFPAELAGGYNEQFF
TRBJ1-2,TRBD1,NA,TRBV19,TGTGCCAGTAGTACCCAGGGGGCGGGCTATGGCTACACCTTC,CASSTQGAGYGYTF
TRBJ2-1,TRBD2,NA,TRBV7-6,TGTGCCAGCAGCTTTTCCGGGACTAGAATATACAATGAGCAGTTCTTC,CASSFSGTRIYNEQFF
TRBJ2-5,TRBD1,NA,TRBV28,TGTGCCAGCAGTTTAGGAGGATCAGGGGGCGGAGAGACCCAGTACTTC,CASSLGGSGGGETQYF
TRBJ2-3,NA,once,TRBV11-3,TGTGCCAGCTCCAGTTGGGGGCCGGGAGATACGCAGTATTTT,CASSSWGPGDTQYF
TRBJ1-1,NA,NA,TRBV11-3,TGTGCCAGCAGCTTAGATCCTAGGGACACTGAAGCTTTCTTT,CASSLDPRDTEAFF
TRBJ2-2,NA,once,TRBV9,TGTGCCAGCAGCGCGCCCCTAGGCACCGGGGAGCTGTTTTTT,CASSAPLGTGELFF
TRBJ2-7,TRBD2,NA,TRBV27,TGTGCCAGCAGTGCGACTAGCGGGGGTCGGGAGCAGTACTTC,CASSATSGGREQYF
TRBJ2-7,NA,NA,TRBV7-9,TGTGCCAGCAGCTTCCGTTTTTTGGGGGCGAGGGAGCAGTACTTC,CASSFRFLGAREQYF
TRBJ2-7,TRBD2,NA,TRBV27,TGTGCCAGCAGTTTAGGGACTAGCGGGAGGAGCTCCTACGAGCAGTACTTC,CASSLGTSGRSSYEQYF
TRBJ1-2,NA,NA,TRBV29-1,TGCAGCGTTGAAGTAAAGGGTGACGGAAATGGCTACACCTTC,CSVEVKGDGNGYTF
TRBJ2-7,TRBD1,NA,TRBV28,TGTGCCAGCAGTACGGGACAGGGGTACGAGCAGTACTTC,CASSTGQGYEQYF
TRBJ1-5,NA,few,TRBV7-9,TGTGCCAGCAGTCCAGAGGCCCATCAGCCCCAGCATTTT,CASSPEAHQPQHF
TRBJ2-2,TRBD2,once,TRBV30,TGTGCCTGGACTTGGAAGGGAGTAGCGGGGGAAGGCGGGGAGCTGTTTTTT,CAWTWKGVAGEGGELFF
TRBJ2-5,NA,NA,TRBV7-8,TGTGCCAGCAGCTCTCCCCCAGAGACCCAGTACTTC,CASSSPPETQYF
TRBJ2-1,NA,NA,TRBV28,TGTGCCAGCAGAAGGGGCGAGTCCTACAATGAGCAGTTCTTC,CASRRGESYNEQFF
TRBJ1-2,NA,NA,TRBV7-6,TGTGCCAGCAGCTTGCCCAGACAGGACGCCTTC,CASSLPRQDAF
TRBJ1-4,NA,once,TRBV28,TGTGCCAGCAGTTTATCGGGGGCATCTAATGAAAAACTGTTTTTT,CASSLSGASNEKLFF
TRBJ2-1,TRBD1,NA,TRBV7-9,TGTGCCAGCAGCCCAGGGGACAGCAATGAGCAGTTCTTC,CASSPGDSNEQFF
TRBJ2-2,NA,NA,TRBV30,TGTGCCTGCTCCCTTTCCAGCGGGGAGCTGTTTTTT,CACSLSSGELFF
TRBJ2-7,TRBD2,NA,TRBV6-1,TGTGCCAGCAGTGAACGGGGGGGCGACTACGAGCAGTACTTC,CASSERGGDYEQYF
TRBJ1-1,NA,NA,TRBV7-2,TGTGCCAGCAGCTTAGGAGTCTATAGGGACACTGAAGCTTTCTTT,CASSLGVYRDTEAFF
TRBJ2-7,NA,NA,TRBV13,TGTGCCAGCAGCTCCACCGGACAGCTCTCCTACGAGCAGTACTTC,CASSSTGQLSYEQYF
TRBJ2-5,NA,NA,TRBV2,TGTGCCAGCAATCAGGGGGGGACTAGGATGGCCCAGTACTTC,CASNQGGTRMAQYF
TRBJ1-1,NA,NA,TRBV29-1,TGCAGCGTTGAACTCACTAACACTGAAGCTTTCTTT,CSVELTNTEAFF
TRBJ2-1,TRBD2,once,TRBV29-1,TGCAGCGTTGACGGGAGGGATGAATACAATGAGCAGTTCTTC,CSVDGRDEYNEQFF
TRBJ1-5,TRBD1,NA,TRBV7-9,TGTGCCAGCAGCCGACAGGGAATGGATCAGCCCCAGCATTTT,CASSRQGMDQPQHF
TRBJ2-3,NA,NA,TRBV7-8,TGTGCCAGCAGCTTAAGTGGGGGGACAGCTCACACAGATACGCAGTATTTT,CASSLSGGTAHTDTQYF
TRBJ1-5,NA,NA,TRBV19,TGTGCCAGTACTGTGAGGGGTAGCAATCAGCCCCAGCATTTT,CASTVRGSNQPQHF
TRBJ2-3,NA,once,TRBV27,TGTGCCAGCAGCCGTTATCCCCCAGGGGAGGCAGATACGCAGTATTTT,CASSRYPPGEADTQYF
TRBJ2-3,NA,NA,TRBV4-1,TGCGCCAGCAGCCACGCTCACAAAACAGATACGCAGTATTTT,CASSHAHKTDTQYF
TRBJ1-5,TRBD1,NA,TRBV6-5,TGTGCCAGCAGTACGACAGGGTACCAGCCCCAGCATTTT,CASSTTGYQPQHF
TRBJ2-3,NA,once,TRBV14,TGTGCCAGCAGCCCGGCAGGGTCCTCAGATACGCAGTATTTT,CASSPAGSSDTQYF
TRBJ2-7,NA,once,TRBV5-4,TGTGCCAGCACGCCCGGGTTGGGGCTATCCTACGAGCAGTACTTC,CASTPGLGLSYEQYF
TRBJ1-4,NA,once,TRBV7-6,TGTGCCAGCAGCTTAGTGGCGGTTGCAACTAATGAAAAACTGTTTTTT,CASSLVAVATNEKLFF
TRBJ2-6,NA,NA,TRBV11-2,TGTGCCAGCAACCCTCTCCGGGGGCCCCTCTCTGGGGCCAACGTCCTGACTTTC,CASNPLRGPLSGANVLTF
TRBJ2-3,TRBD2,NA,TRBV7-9,TGTGCCAGCAGCTTACGTCTAGCGGGAGGAACAGATACGCAGTATTTT,CASSLRLAGGTDTQYF
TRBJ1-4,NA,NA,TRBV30,TGTGCCTGGAGGTCGTCCAGGCCGAGCGAAAAACTGTTTTTT,CAWRSSRPSEKLFF
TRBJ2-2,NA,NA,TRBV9,TGTGCCAGCAGCGCCCTATCGGGTGGGGGGGAGCTGTTTTTT,CASSALSGGGELFF